The rows below give T cell receptor beta chains drawn from one sample of a study of T cells after yellow fever vaccination. Using its own MiXCR run on the 5' RACE reads, TCRdb lists one record per CDR3 protein. The sample carries hundreds of thousands of distinct CDR3 sequences, approximately 19% recorded once. Sequenced material: PBMCs, taken before the yellow fever booster vaccination. The receptor source for this set is a man aged 18 to 29 who received the YFV17D yellow fever vaccine. Each CDR3 is given without its conserved first and last residue.

V	J	CDR3
TRBV7-6	TRBJ2-3	ASSPGLAGGKSTDTQY
TRBV29-1	TRBJ2-5	SVDSTKTQY
TRBV3-1	TRBJ2-5	ASSQVTDGLSTQY
TRBV6-5	TRBJ2-7	ASSTGPVSPEQY
TRBV5-1	TRBJ1-1	ASSPLGAEAF
TRBV7-9	TRBJ2-1	ASSGSRGEQF
TRBV20-1	TRBJ2-1	SAGTYNEQF
TRBV10-3	TRBJ2-2	AMVPGTGELF
TRBV27	TRBJ2-1	ASSLGATYNEQF
TRBV14	TRBJ2-5	ASSLRTGLWETQY
TRBV6-2/TRBV6-3	TRBJ1-2	ASSYTSGRDGYT
TRBV7-2	TRBJ1-2	ASSLEAGSGYGYT
TRBV5-1	TRBJ1-3	ASSVGQPGNTIY
TRBV13	TRBJ1-1	ASSWTANTEAF
TRBV7-2	TRBJ2-4	ASSLPPAGRKNIQY
TRBV4-3	TRBJ1-5	ASSLDRGVRQPQH
TRBV20-1	TRBJ1-1	SARVRGGTEAF
TRBV6-2/TRBV6-3	TRBJ1-2	ASSGSFGYGYT
TRBV7-8	TRBJ2-7	ASSLAEAGGSYEQY
TRBV9	TRBJ1-3	ASSSLGGTGNTIY
TRBV20-1	TRBJ2-7	SARWSYEQY
TRBV5-1	TRBJ1-1	ASSPYIDTTEAF
TRBV19	TRBJ1-4	ASSPSSRGNEKLF
TRBV5-1	TRBJ1-1	ASSLASRGTEAF
TRBV6-2/TRBV6-3	TRBJ1-5	ASRKQGTVSNQPQH
TRBV7-2	TRBJ2-1	ATRKRADASAEQF
TRBV15	TRBJ2-1	ATSREPTGREF
TRBV20-1	TRBJ1-4	SATHSQQARANEKLF
TRBV6-2/TRBV6-3	TRBJ2-6	ASTLEGPSGANVLT
TRBV6-2/TRBV6-3	TRBJ2-5	ASSYSGRGQETQY
TRBV10-2	TRBJ2-3	ASSEILAGVGADTQY
TRBV5-1	TRBJ1-2	ASRGQGANYGYT
TRBV18	TRBJ1-1	ATGRRDYPEAF
TRBV24-1	TRBJ2-1	ATSDPFGEQF
TRBV6-2/TRBV6-3	TRBJ2-1	ASRSSGGFYNEQF
TRBV29-1	TRBJ1-1	SVEGLEPAEAF
TRBV10-3	TRBJ2-5	AIRGSGPETQY
TRBV4-2	TRBJ2-3	ASSQDRLAGGPGGDTQY
TRBV20-1	TRBJ1-3	SAPSRTNTIY
TRBV7-9	TRBJ1-1	ASSLYRDSQGAF
TRBV5-1	TRBJ2-2	ASSLAATPTIGELF
TRBV6-5	TRBJ1-2	ASSPQTGVDGYT
TRBV6-5	TRBJ2-1	ASRAGQYHNEQF
TRBV9	TRBJ1-3	ASSVMGSGNTIY
TRBV11-2	TRBJ2-2	ASSKPGTSDGTNTGELF
TRBV5-1	TRBJ1-1	ASSPSGGRKYF
TRBV6-1	TRBJ2-2	ASSEFSAGYQTGELF
TRBV10-3	TRBJ2-5	AISGRQETQY
TRBV28	TRBJ2-3	ATQTSSGDTDTQY
TRBV24-1	TRBJ2-5	ATSDPAGETQY
TRBV12-3/TRBV12-4	TRBJ1-2	ASSRPGQNYGYT
TRBV12-3/TRBV12-4	TRBJ2-3	ASSRGGSDTQY
TRBV6-5	TRBJ2-1	ASSYFGGDEQF
TRBV4-2	TRBJ2-7	ASSQAVTGTQSSYEQY
TRBV18	TRBJ2-1	ASSPSADEQF